The sequence of this T cell receptor beta chain was determined in a study of CD8 T cells in ankylosing spondylitis. Study-level points and caveats: A motif in TCR beta, a set of roughly 8 highly homologous variants, appeared characteristic of ankylosing spondylitis blood.

The CDR3 is 16 residues long. The junction had 5 bases not matched to a gene; V was cut back by 5 bases and J by 1 base. Germline CDR1 and CDR2: SEHNR and FQNEAQ (reference sequence). About this clonotype itself: Its antigen is unknown.

MiXCR was run by TCRdb on the 5' RACE reads, yielding one entry per CDR3 protein. The table lists over 450,000 distinct CDR3 sequences, roughly 13% of them singletons. Material for sequencing was blood, either unsorted or a sorted T cell fraction (not recorded which). The TCR was taken from a male donor with ankylosing spondylitis. The rearrangement uses TRBV7-9 and TRBJ2-2; 9 bases are a match to TRBD2. The CDR3 DNA reads as TGTGCCAGCAGCCCCGGGACTAGCCTGAACACCGGGGAGCTGTTTTTT. It translates to CASSPGTSLNTGELFF.